One TCR beta chain is described in this entry. The record originates from a study of blood T cell repertoires in COVID-19. Libraries were prepared by immunoSEQ multiplex PCR; TCRdb keeps only in-frame clonotypes and omits some of them. The sample includes about 270,000 clones, 88% of them seen just once. The sequence derives from a woman in her fifties or sixties in a cohort exposed to, infected with or recovered from COVID-19 (not recorded which). Input material: PBMCs or T cells enriched from blood (not recorded which).

The CDR3 region is CASSLAGQPSYEQYF. The DNA of the CDR3 is TGCGCCAGCAGTCTGGCGGGACAGCCGAGCTACGAGCAGTACTTC. V usage is TRBV23-1 and J usage is TRBJ2-7; D is possibly TRBD1 (7 bases). TRBV23-1 is an ORF; its function is uncertain. Trimming cost V 4 bases and J 3 bases, with 16 bases left between them. This CDR3 contains 15 residues.